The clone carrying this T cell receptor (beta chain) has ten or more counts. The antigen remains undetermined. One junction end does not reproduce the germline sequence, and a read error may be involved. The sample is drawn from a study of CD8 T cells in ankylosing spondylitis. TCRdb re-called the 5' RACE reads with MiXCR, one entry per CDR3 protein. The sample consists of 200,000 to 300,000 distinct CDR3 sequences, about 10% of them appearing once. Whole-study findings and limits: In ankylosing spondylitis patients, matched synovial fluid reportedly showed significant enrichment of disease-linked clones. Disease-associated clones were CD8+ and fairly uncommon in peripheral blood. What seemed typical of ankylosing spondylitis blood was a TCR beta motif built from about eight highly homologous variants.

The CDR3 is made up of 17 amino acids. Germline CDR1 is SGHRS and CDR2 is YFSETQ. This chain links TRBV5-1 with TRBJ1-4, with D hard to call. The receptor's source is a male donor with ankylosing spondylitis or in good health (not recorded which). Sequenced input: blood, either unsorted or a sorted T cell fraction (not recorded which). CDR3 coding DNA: TGCGCCAGCAGCTTGGATCCGGGCCCAGCAACTAATGAGAAACTGTTTTTT. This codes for CASSLDPGPATNEKLFF.